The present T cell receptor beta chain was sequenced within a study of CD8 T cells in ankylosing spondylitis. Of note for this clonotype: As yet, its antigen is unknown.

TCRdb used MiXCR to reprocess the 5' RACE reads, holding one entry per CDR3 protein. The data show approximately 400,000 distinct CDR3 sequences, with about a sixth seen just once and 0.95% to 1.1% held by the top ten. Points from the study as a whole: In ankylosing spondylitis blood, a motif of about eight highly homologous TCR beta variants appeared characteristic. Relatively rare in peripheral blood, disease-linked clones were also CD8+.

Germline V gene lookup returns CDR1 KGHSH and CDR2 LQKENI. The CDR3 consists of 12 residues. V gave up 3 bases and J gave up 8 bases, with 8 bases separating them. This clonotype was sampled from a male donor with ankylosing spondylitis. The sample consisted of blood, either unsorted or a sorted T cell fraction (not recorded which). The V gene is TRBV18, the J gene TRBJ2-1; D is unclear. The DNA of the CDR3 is TGTGCCAGCTCACCCCCCGTAGATGAGCAGTTCTTC. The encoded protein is CASSPPVDEQFF.